This T cell receptor beta chain was obtained from a study of T cell repertoires in cytomegalovirus infection. Study details: Recently identified HLA-C-restricted and well-studied HLA-B-restricted CMV epitopes were used. CMV infection and matching HLA type were both indicated by public TCR beta signatures. Study observations and caveats: Summed frequency of shared TCR beta families picked out CMV carriers who also had the relevant HLA.

For this clonotype: Its specificity is unknown.

MiXCR, run by TCRdb on the reads, gives a single entry per CDR3 protein. The sample consists of some 800,000 distinct CDR3 sequences, 30% to 35% of them appearing once. Between the trimmed V and J ends, which lost 4 bases and 7 bases, there was a span of 13 bases. The germline gives CDR1 SNHLY, CDR2 FYNNEI. This CDR3 has 13 amino acids. The TCR originated in a human donor in good health (CMV status not recorded). Some clones in this sample may be carry-over from other donors' samples. The sequencing here drew on cultured CD8+ T cells from PBMCs, taken from culture after CMV antigen stimulation. The chain carries TRBV2 and TRBJ1-1, with D possibly TRBD1 on 5 matching bases. The CDR3 sequence is CASSARGPREAFF. CDR3 DNA sequence: TGTGCCAGCAGTGCTAGGGGACCTCGTGAAGCTTTCTTT.